The rows below give T cell receptor beta chains drawn from one sample of a study of T cells in Graves' hyperthyroidism and ophthalmopathy. TCRdb reprocessed the multiplex PCR reads via MiXCR and lists one record per CDR3 protein. The sample records around 200,000 distinct CDR3 sequences, around 15% being singletons. Specimen: blood. These TCRs come from a woman aged 45-59 years with Graves' hyperthyroidism. Both conserved end residues are part of each CDR3. Each record gives: D gene, clone size, V gene, J gene, CDR3 length, CDR3 DNA, CDR3 protein. D genes are given only for firm matches. Not every row has a clone size; where given, it reads once, few, many or a size class.

.,many,TRBV6-1,TRBJ1-3,15,TGTGCCAGTTCCCCGGCCGGGACGCGAGGAAACACCATATATTTT,CASSPAGTRGNTIYF
.,many,TRBV13,TRBJ2-6,18,TGTGCCAGCAGCTCCCCATCCGCCCCCGGGGTCGGGGCCAACGTCCTGACTTTC,CASSSPSAPGVGANVLTF
TRBD2,many,TRBV7-3,TRBJ2-1,15,TGTGCCAGCAGCTTAGCAGCGGGGGGAATAAATGAGCAGTTCTTC,CASSLAAGGINEQFF
TRBD1,many,TRBV5-1,TRBJ2-7,13,TGCGCCAGCAGCTTGAACAGGGGTAGCGAGCAGTACTTC,CASSLNRGSEQYF
.,many,TRBV7-2,TRBJ1-5,14,TGTGCCAGCAGCTTAGACCTGGTGGGTCAGCCCCAGCATTTT,CASSLDLVGQPQHF
TRBD1,many,TRBV7-8,TRBJ2-1,15,TGTGCCAGCAGCCACGGGACAGGGTCCTACAATGAGCAGTTCTTC,CASSHGTGSYNEQFF
.,many,TRBV18,TRBJ2-7,11,TGTGCCAGCGCCCAGGACTACGAGCAGTACTTC,CASAQDYEQYF
.,.,TRBV9,TRBJ2-3,16,TGTGCCAGCAGCGTACGGGGCTCTACTTTCACAGATACGCAGTATTTT,CASSVRGSTFTDTQYF
.,many,TRBV29-1,TRBJ1-2,13,TGCAGCGTTGGTCTGGGGGGCGGCTATGGCTACACCTTC,CSVGLGGGYGYTF
TRBD1,many,TRBV20-1,TRBJ2-7,14,TGCAGTGCTATCCTCGGGACAGGGGTTGGGGAGCAGTACTTC,CSAILGTGVGEQYF
.,many,TRBV28,TRBJ1-1,10,TGTGCCAGCAGTTTAGGTGAAGCTTTCTTT,CASSLGEAFF
.,many,TRBV20-1,TRBJ1-2,17,TGCAGTGCTAGACCTTTCGGGGACCGGGCTACTAACTATGGCTACACCTTC,CSARPFGDRATNYGYTF
TRBD1,many,TRBV27,TRBJ1-5,13,TGTGCCAGCAGTTTGGGACAGTCTCAGCCCCAGCATTTT,CASSLGQSQPQHF
TRBD1,few,TRBV5-1,TRBJ2-4,17,TGCGCCAGCAGCTTGGAGGCAGGGGGCGCAGCCAAAAACATTCAGTACTTC,CASSLEAGGAAKNIQYF
.,many,TRBV15,TRBJ1-2,14,TGTGCCACCAGCACCCCCACAGGGATCGAGGGCTACACCTTC,CATSTPTGIEGYTF
.,.,TRBV18,TRBJ2-1,14,TGTGCCAGCTCACCTTTTGCAGCCTACAATGAGCAGTTCTTC,CASSPFAAYNEQFF
.,.,TRBV9,TRBJ2-7,16,TGTGCCAGCAGCACCGGGGACTTCTCGAGCTCCTACGAGCAGTACTTC,CASSTGDFSSSYEQYF